This paragraph covers one T cell receptor beta chain sequence. Antigen: not known. The V and J ends lost 1 base and 3 bases, in that order; junction bases with no gene match: 3. Per germline, CDR1 LGHNA and CDR2 YNFKEQ. This CDR3 is built from 16 residues. TCRdb's copy holds only in-frame clones and misses some; the assay was immunoSEQ multiplex PCR. The sample consists of some 1 million clones, under 80% of them appearing once. This sample is part of a study of shared clonotypes between healthy human individuals. At the level of the study: Every donor yielded three CD4 naive, three CD4 memory, two CD8 naive and one CD8 memory plate.

General study results and limits: Despite large depth, rarefaction showed incomplete sorted-subset sequencing.

This TCR was recovered from a man younger than 35 in good health. Sequencing used memory CD4+ T cells sorted from blood. As to subset: CD45RA-negative fraction. The chain combines TRBV4-2 with TRBJ2-3; TRBD2 matches at 11 bases. In DNA, the CDR3 is TGTGCCAGCAGCCAAGGGGGACTAGCGGCGACAGATACGCAGTATTTT. This translates into CASSQGGLAATDTQYF.